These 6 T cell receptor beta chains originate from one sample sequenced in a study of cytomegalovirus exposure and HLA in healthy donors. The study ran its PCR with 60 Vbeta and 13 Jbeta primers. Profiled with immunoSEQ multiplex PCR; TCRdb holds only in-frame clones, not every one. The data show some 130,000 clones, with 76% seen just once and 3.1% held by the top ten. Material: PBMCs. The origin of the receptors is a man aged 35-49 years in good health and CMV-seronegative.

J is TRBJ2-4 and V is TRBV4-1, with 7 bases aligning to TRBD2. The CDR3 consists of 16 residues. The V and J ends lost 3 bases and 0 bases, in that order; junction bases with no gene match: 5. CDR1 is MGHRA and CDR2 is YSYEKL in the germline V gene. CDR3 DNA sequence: TGCGCCAGCAGCCACGAGGGGAGGGAAGCCAAAAACATTCAGTACTTC. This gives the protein CASSHEGREAKNIQYF.

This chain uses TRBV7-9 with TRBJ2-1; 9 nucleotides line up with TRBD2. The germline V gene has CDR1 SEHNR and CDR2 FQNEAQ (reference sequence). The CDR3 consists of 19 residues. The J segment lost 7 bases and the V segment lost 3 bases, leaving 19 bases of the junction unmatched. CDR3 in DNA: TGTGCCAGCAGCTTGACCCCCGCGGGGGGGCCGATTGGTTATAATGAGCAGTTCTTC. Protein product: CASSLTPAGGPIGYNEQFF.

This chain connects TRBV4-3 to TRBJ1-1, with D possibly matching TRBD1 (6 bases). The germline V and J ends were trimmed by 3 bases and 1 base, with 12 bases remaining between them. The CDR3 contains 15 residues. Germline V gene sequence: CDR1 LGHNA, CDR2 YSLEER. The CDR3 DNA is TGCGCCAGCAGCCAGGAACAGGGCTGGAACACTGAAGCTTTCTTT. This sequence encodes CASSQEQGWNTEAFF.

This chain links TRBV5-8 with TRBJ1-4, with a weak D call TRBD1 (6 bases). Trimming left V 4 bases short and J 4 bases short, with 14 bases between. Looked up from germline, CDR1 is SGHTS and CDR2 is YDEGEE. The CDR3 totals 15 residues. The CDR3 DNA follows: TGTGCCAGCAGCGAGGGACACCTTATTAATGAAAAACTGTTTTTT. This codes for CASSEGHLINEKLFF.

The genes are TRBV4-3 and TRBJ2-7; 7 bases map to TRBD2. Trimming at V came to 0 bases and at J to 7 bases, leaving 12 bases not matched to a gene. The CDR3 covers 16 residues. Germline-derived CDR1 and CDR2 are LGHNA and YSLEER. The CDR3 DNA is TGCGCCAGCAGCCAAGATCATTGGACTAGTTTGGGGGAGCAGTACTTC. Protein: CASSQDHWTSLGEQYF.

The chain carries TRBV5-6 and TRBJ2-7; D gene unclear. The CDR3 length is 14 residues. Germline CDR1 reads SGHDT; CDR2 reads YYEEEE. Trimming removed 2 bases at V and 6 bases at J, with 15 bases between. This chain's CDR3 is CASSFPGIRFEQYF. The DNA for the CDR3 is TGTGCCAGCAGCTTTCCGGGTATACGTTTCGAGCAGTACTTC.